Below, 31 T cell receptor beta chains from the same sample are listed, as sequenced in a study of shared clonotypes between healthy human individuals. The assay was immunoSEQ multiplex PCR, and TCRdb's table has in-frame clones only and misses some. The data show around 500,000 clones, about 76% seen once. Material for sequencing was PBMCs. The receptors shown here come from a woman aged 40 to 50 in good health. Some clones in this sample may be carry-over from other donors' samples.

This clone was observed a handful of times. The chain links TRBV9 to TRBJ1-2; D not resolved. Germline values: CDR1 SGDLS, CDR2 YYNGEE. Trimming left V 0 bases short and J 5 bases short, with 14 bases between. The CDR3 covers 15 residues. CDR3 amino acids: CASSVGGEYNYGYTF. CDR3 in DNA: TGTGCCAGCAGCGTAGGGGGTGAATATAATTATGGCTACACCTTC. Based on the CDR3 plus reference TRBV9 and TRBJ1-2, the full variable domain is DSGVTQTPKHLITATGQRVTLRCSPRSGDLSVYWYQQSLDQGLQFLIQYYNGEERAKGNILERFSAQQFPDLHSELNLSSLELGDSALYFCASSVGGEYNYGYTFGSGTRLTVV.

V and J are TRBV13 and TRBJ2-7, with 7 bases that match TRBD2. The V segment lost 5 bases and the J segment 5 bases; nucleotides outside the gene matches: 9. CDR1 PRHDT and CDR2 FYEKMQ come from the germline V gene (reference sequence). This CDR3 has 14 residues. The CDR3 loop reads CASSNGLGSHEQYF. CDR3 in DNA: TGTGCCAGCAGCAACGGACTAGGAAGCCACGAGCAGTACTTC.

Remarks on this clone: One base separates it from a far larger clone, so it is likely a read error. The same CDR3 can be traced to other DNA sequences in this sample. The chain joins TRBV4-1 to TRBJ1-2; unclear D gene. Between the trimmed V and J ends, which lost 0 bases and 4 bases, there was a span of 9 bases. CDR1 is MGHRA, CDR2 YSYEKL, per germline. This CDR3 is 14 amino acids long. Here the CDR3 DNA reads TGCGCCAGCAGCCAAGACAGAGTGGGCTATGGCTACACCTTC. As protein: CASSQDRVGYGYTF.

This chain joins TRBV11-2 and TRBJ2-7, with 12 bases lining up with TRBD2. Germline lookup yields CDR1 SGHAT and CDR2 FQNNGV. The trim removed 5 bases at V and 5 bases at J, leaving 7 bases unmatched. The CDR3 consists of 15 residues. The CDR3 region is CASSPGLAGSHEQYF. The CDR3 DNA is TGTGCCAGCAGCCCGGGACTAGCGGGCTCTCACGAGCAGTACTTC.

This rearrangement joins TRBV18 to TRBJ2-5; the D gene is possibly TRBD2 (5 bases). Germline CDR1 reads KGHSH; CDR2 reads LQKENI. V was clipped by 3 bases and J by 4 bases, with 9 bases between them. This CDR3 region has 13 residues. In nucleotides, the CDR3 is TGTGCCAGCTCACCCCCGGGGTCAGAGACCCAGTACTTC. This translates into CASSPPGSETQYF.

V usage is TRBV5-1 and J usage is TRBJ1-2; D perhaps matches TRBD1 (5 bases). Trimming cost V 4 bases and J 4 bases, with 8 bases left between them. The CDR3 consists of 12 residues. Germline lookup yields CDR1 SGHRS and CDR2 YFSETQ. The DNA for the CDR3 is TGCGCCAGCAGCCCCGACAGCTATGGCTACACCTTC. Encoded protein: CASSPDSYGYTF.

The chain links TRBV27 to TRBJ1-4; 8 bases map to TRBD1. The CDR3 sequence is 19 residues long. Germline V CDR1 and CDR2: MNHEY, SMNVEV (reference sequence). The junction had 16 bases not matched to a gene; V was cut back by 7 bases and J by 0 bases. CDR3 nucleotide sequence: TGTGCCAGCATCCTATTTAAGGACAGGGAAATAACAACTAATGAAAAACTGTTTTTT. This gives the protein CASILFKDREITTNEKLFF.

CDR3 residues: CASSSGQAEGGRSEQYF. CDR3 nucleotide sequence: TGCGCCAGCAGCTCGGGACAGGCTGAGGGAGGACGGTCCGAGCAGTACTTC. The V call is TRBV5-1, the J call TRBJ2-7, with 8 bases fitting TRBD1. The CDR3 spans 17 residues. Per the germline V gene, CDR1 is SGHRS and CDR2 is YFSETQ. The V gene end was trimmed by 3 bases and the J gene end by 6 bases; junction bases not matched to a gene: 17.

This chain joins TRBV4-3 and TRBJ1-5; tentative D call: TRBD1 (6 bases). CDR1 is LGHNA, CDR2 YSLEER, per germline. V lost 0 bases, J lost 4 bases, and 19 bases lay in between. The CDR3 runs 18 residues. DNA of the CDR3: TGCGCCAGCAGCCAAGATACGGGTCACAGGGAGAGTAATCAGCCCCAGCATTTT. Translation gives CASSQDTGHRESNQPQHF.

The chain carries TRBV14 and TRBJ2-2, with D unresolved. The V gene lost 4 bases and the J gene lost 2 bases, with 5 bases spanning the gap. Per the germline V gene, CDR1 is SGHDN and CDR2 is FVKESK. The length of the CDR3 is 13 residues. CDR3 sequence reads: CASSPPNTGELFF. Here the CDR3 DNA reads TGTGCCAGCAGCCCACCCAACACCGGGGAGCTGTTTTTT.

J is TRBJ1-1 and V is TRBV7-2; D perhaps matches TRBD1 (6 bases). CDR3 size: 15 residues. V dropped 5 bases and J dropped 1 base, with 14 bases sitting between them. Germline-derived CDR1 and CDR2 are SGHTA and FQGNSA. The CDR3 nucleotides are TGTGCCAGCAGCCGCGCAGGGGTGGGGAACACTGAAGCTTTCTTT. This sequence encodes CASSRAGVGNTEAFF.

The rearrangement links TRBV14 to TRBJ2-2; 7 bases line up with TRBD2. This CDR3 spans 16 amino acids. Looked up from germline, CDR1 is SGHDN and CDR2 is FVKESK. V dropped 2 bases and J dropped 2; count of bases not matched to a gene: 5. CDR3 sequence (DNA): TGTGCCAGCAGCCAATCTAGCGGTCATAACACCGGGGAGCTGTTTTTT. Its protein is CASSQSSGHNTGELFF.

The rearrangement links TRBV11-2 to TRBJ2-3, with a tentative D call TRBD2 (6 bases). CDR3 size: 16 residues. The V end lost 1 base, the J end lost 0 bases, and 11 bases lay between the germline ends. The germline V gene encodes CDR1 SGHAT and CDR2 FQNNGV. The CDR3 sequence is CASSLVLALSTDTQYF. In DNA, the CDR3 is TGTGCCAGCAGCTTAGTACTAGCCCTCAGCACAGATACGCAGTATTTT.

The chain is built from TRBV25-1 and TRBJ2-2, with D tentatively TRBD1 (6 bases). Germline-derived CDR1 and CDR2 are MGHDK and SYGVNS. The CDR3 length is 16 residues. Trimming left V 2 bases short and J 5 bases short, with 15 bases between. CDR3 nucleotide sequence: TGTGCCAGCAGTGAACTGTCCGGACAGAGAACCGGGGAGCTGTTTTTT. Amino acids: CASSELSGQRTGELFF.

The chain combines TRBV10-2 with TRBJ2-7; perhaps TRBD2 as D (5 bases). CDR1 is WSHSY and CDR2 is SAAADI in the germline V gene. The CDR3 covers 15 residues. V shed 6 bases and J shed 4 bases, with 19 bases lying between them. The CDR3, as DNA: TGCGCCAGCAGGGAGCGAGGTGGGAGTAGGTACGAGCAGTACTTC. Translated: CASRERGGSRYEQYF.

The chain is built from TRBV7-9 and TRBJ2-7; D is perhaps TRBD1 (6 bases). Per germline, CDR1 SEHNR and CDR2 FQNEAQ (reference sequence). V was shortened by 3 bases and J by 0 bases, with 18 bases between the two germline ends. The CDR3 is made up of 17 amino acids. The CDR3 is CASSFPTRGPSSYEQYF. Written as DNA, the CDR3 is TGTGCCAGCAGCTTCCCAACCAGGGGCCCAAGCTCCTACGAGCAGTACTTC.

For this clone: Other DNA variants within this sample encode the same CDR3. The V gene is TRBV5-5, the J gene TRBJ1-5, with 7 bases that match TRBD1. This CDR3 spans 15 amino acids. Unmatched junction bases numbered 10, after V lost 4 bases and J lost 6 bases. Per the germline V gene, CDR1 is SGHKS and CDR2 is YYEKEE (reference sequence). This chain's CDR3 is CASSLERQGTQPQHF. In nucleotides, the CDR3 is TGTGCCAGCAGCCTTGAAAGACAGGGTACTCAGCCCCAGCATTTT.

V and J are TRBV6-5 and TRBJ1-2, with D possibly being TRBD1 (5 bases). Trimming pared 5 bases from V and 6 bases from J, leaving 16 bases between. Germline V gene data show CDR1 as MNHEY and CDR2 as SVGAGI. CDR3 size: 14 residues. Written as DNA, the CDR3 is TGTGCCAGCAGTCCCCGGGTCAGGGTGGATGGCTACACCTTC. Protein sequence: CASSPRVRVDGYTF.

The rearrangement joins TRBV2 to TRBJ1-6; D uncertain. This CDR3 region has 14 residues. Germline assignment: CDR1 SNHLY and CDR2 FYNNEI. V lost 7 bases to trimming and J lost 0 bases, with 7 bases between them. CDR3 amino acids: CASKVRSYNSPLHF. In DNA, the CDR3 is TGTGCCAGCAAAGTCCGCTCCTATAATTCACCCCTCCACTTT.

This rearrangement joins TRBV7-8 to TRBJ1-5; no reliable D call. Trimming stripped 1 base from V and 7 bases from J, with 11 bases between. Germline V lookup: CDR1 SGHVS, CDR2 FQNEAQ. This CDR3 region has 14 residues. The CDR3 protein is CASSLEWVGQPQHF. The CDR3 DNA reads TGTGCCAGCAGCTTAGAGTGGGTAGGCCAGCCCCAGCATTTT.

J is TRBJ2-7 and V is TRBV5-4; D unresolved. The V and J ends lost 4 bases and 3 bases respectively, with 14 bases between them. The CDR3 covers 14 residues. The V gene's germline CDR1 is SGHNT and CDR2 YYREEE (reference sequence). CDR3 protein: CASSPDRRLYEQYF. In nucleotides, the CDR3 is TGTGCCAGCAGCCCCGATAGGCGCCTCTACGAGCAGTACTTC.

The J gene is TRBJ2-7, the V gene TRBV9; 8 nucleotides match TRBD2. Germline V gene sequence: CDR1 SGDLS, CDR2 YYNGEE. The CDR3 is 17 residues long. The V and J ends lost 0 bases and 3 bases, in that order; junction bases with no gene match: 11. In nucleotides, the CDR3 is TGTGCCAGCAGCGTAGGTGTGGGACTAGGTGGGGTCTACGAGCAGTACTTC. This encodes CASSVGVGLGGVYEQYF.

This clone was recorded a few times. This chain joins TRBV10-3 and TRBJ2-1; D might be TRBD2 (5 bases). The V and J ends lost 4 bases and 3 bases respectively, with 10 bases between them. The germline gives CDR1 ENHRY, CDR2 SYGVKD. There are 14 residues in the CDR3. CDR3 in DNA: TGTGCCATCAGTGGGACTTTAGTCTACAATGAGCAGTTCTTC. This encodes CAISGTLVYNEQFF.

This clone was counted many times. One junction end disagrees with the germline gene, perhaps due to a read error. The chain is built from TRBV5-1 and TRBJ2-1; the match to TRBD2 covers 7 bases. The CDR3 runs 10 residues. The germline gives CDR1 SGHRS, CDR2 YFSETQ. CDR3 sequence reads: CASRRERLIF. CDR3 DNA sequence: TGCGCCAGCAGGCGGGAGAGATTAATCTTC.

The rearrangement uses TRBV5-6 and TRBJ2-2; TRBD1 matches 8 bases. The CDR3 contains 17 residues. The germline gives CDR1 SGHDT, CDR2 YYEEEE. The V gene end was trimmed by 0 bases and the J gene end by 8 bases; junction bases not matched to a gene: 12. CDR3 protein: CASSLVDVRGLFGELFF. CDR3 nucleotide sequence: TGTGCCAGCAGCTTGGTGGATGTCAGGGGGCTTTTTGGGGAGCTGTTTTTT.

V is TRBV14 and J is TRBJ1-5, with D perhaps matching TRBD1 (5 bases). V lost 1 base, J lost 1 base, and 14 bases lay in between. Germline assignment: CDR1 SGHDN and CDR2 FVKESK. This CDR3 has 17 amino acids. As DNA, the CDR3 is TGTGCCAGCAGCCAAGGTTGGTGGAGGGGAAGCAATCAGCCCCAGCATTTT. Translating gives CASSQGWWRGSNQPQHF.

This chain joins TRBV19 and TRBJ2-1; possibly TRBD2 for D (5 bases). This CDR3 comprises 14 residues. In germline, CDR1 is LNHDA, CDR2 SQIVND (reference sequence). The V gene lost 6 bases and the J gene lost 0 bases, with 9 bases spanning the gap. CDR3 sequence: CASRERFSYNEQFF. In DNA, the CDR3 is TGTGCCAGTAGGGAGCGGTTCTCCTACAATGAGCAGTTCTTC. Full variable domain (missing parts from reference TRBV19 and TRBJ2-1): DGGITQSPKYLFRKEGQNVTLSCEQNLNHDAMYWYRQDPGQGLRLIYYSQIVNDFQKGDIAEGYSVSREKKESFPLTVTSAQKNPTAFYLCASRERFSYNEQFFGPGTRLTVL.

The chain links TRBV10-3 to TRBJ2-5; D is possibly TRBD1 (6 bases). This CDR3 has 13 residues. V was pared by 7 bases and J by 2 bases, with 11 bases between. The germline CDR1 and CDR2 sequences are ENHRY and SYGVKD. The CDR3 here is CAITAGAQETQYF. CDR3 sequence (DNA): TGTGCCATCACCGCAGGGGCTCAAGAGACCCAGTACTTC.

The genes are TRBV11-2 and TRBJ2-3; 10 bases match TRBD2. The CDR3 length is 16 residues. With 5 bases clipped from V and 1 base from J, the junction kept 6 bases outside the gene matches. The germline V gene encodes CDR1 SGHAT and CDR2 FQNNGV. The CDR3 loop is CASSANLAGGTDTQYF. CDR3 nucleotide sequence: TGTGCCAGCAGCGCTAACCTAGCGGGGGGCACAGATACGCAGTATTTT.

This clone was detected a few times. The chain recombines TRBV10-2 with TRBJ1-1, with D unresolved. Deletions cut 6 bases from V and 3 bases from J, with 14 bases between. The CDR3 covers 14 residues. Germline V gene lookup returns CDR1 WSHSY and CDR2 SAAADI. This CDR3 is CASRPGDVDTEAFF. CDR3 bases: TGCGCCAGCAGGCCGGGAGACGTGGACACTGAAGCTTTCTTT.

This chain uses TRBV18 with TRBJ2-1; the match to TRBD1 covers 8 bases. The CDR3 sequence is 17 residues long. Germline CDR1 KGHSH, CDR2 LQKENI. The V segment lost 3 bases and the J segment 5 bases; nucleotides outside the gene matches: 12. As DNA, the CDR3 is TGTGCCAGCTCACCTCGGACAGGGAAGGGGTTCGACAATGAGCAGTTCTTC. It specifies CASSPRTGKGFDNEQFF. Full variable domain (rest looked up from reference TRBV18 and TRBJ2-1): NAGVMQNPRHLVRRRGQEARLRCSPMKGHSHVYWYRQLPEEGLKFMVYLQKENIIDESGMPKERFSAEFPKEGPSILRIQQVVRGDSAAYFCASSPRTGKGFDNEQFFGPGTRLTVL.